This TCR beta chain was profiled in a study of beta chain features in type 1 diabetes. V dropped 0 bases and J dropped 2 bases, with 8 bases sitting between them. CDR1 is MGHRA and CDR2 is YSYEKL in the germline V gene. The CDR3 runs 14 residues. The isolated RNA, all of it, was reverse transcribed, so expressed TCRB transcripts were what got sequenced. The assay was immunoSEQ multiplex PCR, and TCRdb's table has in-frame clones only and misses some. The table has over 500,000 clones, 15% to 19% seen once. Sorted populations all exceeded 95% purity. The origin of this receptor is a man aged 18 to 35 in good health. Sequencing was carried out using naive CD4+ T cells from blood. The V gene is TRBV4-1, the J gene TRBJ2-7; unclear D gene. This CDR3 is CASSQDPPTYEQYF. CDR3 nucleotide sequence: TGCGCCAGCAGCCAAGATCCGCCGACCTACGAGCAGTACTTC.